These 18 T cell receptor beta chains originate from one sample sequenced in a study of blood T cell repertoires in COVID-19. Assay used: immunoSEQ multiplex PCR; TCRdb lists only in-frame clones, some missing. There are around 270,000 clones in the sample; around nine tenths occur only once, and under 2% lies in the top ten. Material: peripheral blood. The receptors come from a man aged 25 to 40 with active or convalescent COVID-19.

The V and J genes are TRBV5-4 and TRBJ2-3, with 9 bases matching TRBD1. The V gene's germline CDR1 is SGHNT and CDR2 YYREEE (reference sequence). The V and J ends lost 4 bases and 6 bases, in that order; junction bases with no gene match: 6. The CDR3 is 14 amino acids. The CDR3 bases are TGTGCCAGCAGCGCCCGGGACAGGGTGGATACGCAGTATTTT. It encodes CASSARDRVDTQYF.

J is TRBJ1-2 and V is TRBV6-5, with D possibly matching TRBD1 (5 bases). The CDR3 totals 15 residues. The germline V gene encodes CDR1 MNHEY and CDR2 SVGAGI. V gave up 6 bases and J gave up 6 bases, with 20 bases separating them. The CDR3 DNA reads as TGTGCCAGCAGATCCGGGACTCCAACAACGAATGGCTACACCTTC. Translated: CASRSGTPTTNGYTF.

The CDR3 is CASSENADNQPQHF. As DNA, the CDR3 is TGTGCCAGCAGTGAAAACGCAGATAATCAGCCCCAGCATTTT. V and J are TRBV2 and TRBJ1-5; D is ambiguous. CDR1 is SNHLY and CDR2 is FYNNEI in the germline V gene. The ends were cut back, 2 bases at V and 4 bases at J, with 9 bases in the middle. The CDR3 is 14 amino acids.

The chain links TRBV10-3 to TRBJ1-1; 7 positions agree with TRBD1. V lost 0 bases to trimming and J lost 6 bases; unmatched junction nucleotides: 7. The germline V gene has CDR1 ENHRY and CDR2 SYGVKD. The CDR3 totals 15 residues. The CDR3 is CAISESAQGPPEAFF. CDR3 in DNA: TGTGCCATCAGTGAGTCGGCACAGGGGCCCCCTGAAGCTTTCTTT.

This chain uses TRBV5-4 with TRBJ2-7, with 7 nucleotides matching TRBD1. The J segment lost 5 bases and the V segment lost 4 bases, leaving 3 bases of the junction unmatched. The CDR3 consists of 12 residues. The germline V gene encodes CDR1 SGHNT and CDR2 YYREEE (reference sequence). The CDR3 bases are TGTGCCAGCAGCCCGGACAGGAACGAGCAGTACTTC. It specifies CASSPDRNEQYF.

The V call is TRBV7-7, the J call TRBJ2-3; 8 nucleotides match TRBD2. V dropped 5 bases and J dropped 6; count of bases not matched to a gene: 1. The CDR3 is made up of 12 amino acids. The germline gives CDR1 SSHAT, CDR2 FNYEAQ (reference sequence). The CDR3 spells CASSPGGDTQYF. The CDR3 DNA is TGTGCCAGCAGCCCGGGAGGGGATACGCAGTATTTT.

J is TRBJ2-1 and V is TRBV7-2; 10 bases align to TRBD2. Germline V gene lookup returns CDR1 SGHTA and CDR2 FQGNSA. Trimming took 2 bases from V and 12 from J; bases not matched to a gene: 13. This CDR3 is built from 16 residues. As DNA, the CDR3 is TGTGCCAGCAGCTTAATGGACAGCGGGGGGGCCGTAGGGCAGTTCTTC. Protein product: CASSLMDSGGAVGQFF. The full variable domain, its missing parts supplied by reference TRBV7-2 and TRBJ2-1, is GAGVSQSPSNKVTEKGKDVELRCDPISGHTALYWYRQSLGQGLEFLIYFQGNSAPDKSGLPSDRFSAERTGGSVSTLTIQRTQQEDSAVYLCASSLMDSGGAVGQFFGPGTRLTVL.

This chain uses TRBV7-2 with TRBJ1-1; a possible D gene is TRBD1 (5 bases). Germline CDR1 SGHTA, CDR2 FQGNSA. The CDR3 has 15 residues. Trimming left V 2 bases short and J 0 bases short, with 10 bases between. The CDR3 loop is CASSLPGLMNTEAFF. As DNA, the CDR3 is TGTGCCAGCAGCTTACCGGGACTCATGAACACTGAAGCTTTCTTT.

This clone was detected only once. The chain couples TRBV4-1 to TRBJ1-5; 7 bases fit TRBD1. Germline-derived CDR1 and CDR2 are MGHRA and YSYEKL. V lost 1 base to trimming and J lost 6 bases; unmatched junction nucleotides: 6. The CDR3 length is 15 residues. The CDR3 sequence: CASSQGQGLGQPQHF. CDR3 bases: TGCGCCAGCAGCCAAGGACAGGGCTTGGGTCAGCCCCAGCATTTT.

The chain joins TRBV19 to TRBJ2-7; TRBD1 aligns across 8 bases. V shed 6 bases, J shed 3 bases, and the junction held 7 bases outside the gene matches. This CDR3 is 14 amino acids long. Germline assignment: CDR1 LNHDA and CDR2 SQIVND (reference sequence). The CDR3 sequence is CASSYDRGGYEQYF. For the CDR3, the DNA is TGTGCCAGTAGCTATGACAGGGGAGGCTACGAGCAGTACTTC.

The chain is built from TRBV5-1 and TRBJ1-3, with 9 bases matching TRBD1. Germline trimming cut 1 base from V and 4 bases from J; bases unmatched to any gene: 6. The CDR3 has 16 amino acids. Germline assignment: CDR1 SGHRS and CDR2 YFSETQ. DNA for the CDR3: TGCGCCAGCAGCTTGACGGGACAGGGACTCGGAAACACCATATATTTT. This gives the protein CASSLTGQGLGNTIYF.

The chain couples TRBV6-5 to TRBJ1-5; D is unresolved. The CDR3 extends over 13 amino acids. Trimming took 0 bases from V and 6 from J, leaving 6 bases between them. Germline V gene sequence: CDR1 MNHEY, CDR2 SVGAGI. The CDR3 nucleotides read TGTGCCAGCAGTTACTCGTTTCGTCAGCCCCAGCATTTT. Translation: CASSYSFRQPQHF.

The chain combines TRBV12-5 with TRBJ1-1; no definite D call. Trimming pared 6 bases from V and 2 bases from J, leaving 7 bases between. The germline CDR1 and CDR2 sequences are LGHNT and FRNRAP. The CDR3 length is 12 residues. For the CDR3, the DNA is TGTGCTAGTGGACTCGAAAACACTGAAGCTTTCTTT. It encodes CASGLENTEAFF.

This clone appeared a few times. The chain employs TRBV19 and TRBJ1-3, with D tentatively TRBD1 (6 bases). Germline V lookup: CDR1 LNHDA, CDR2 SQIVND (reference sequence). Trimming cost V 9 bases and J 0 bases, with 12 bases left between them. CDR3 length: 14 amino acids. This CDR3 is CASQGTISGNTIYF. DNA of the CDR3: TGTGCCAGCCAAGGGACAATCTCTGGAAACACCATATATTTT.

The V gene is TRBV18, the J gene TRBJ1-5; TRBD1 might be the D (6 bases). The CDR3 contains 15 residues. Trimming stripped 4 bases from V and 5 bases from J, with 15 bases between. Germline CDR1 KGHSH, CDR2 LQKENI. The CDR3 spells CASSRLGAGHQPQHF. The CDR3 region has the DNA TGTGCCAGCTCACGGCTGGGGGCAGGGCATCAGCCCCAGCATTTT.

The chain combines TRBV6-5 with TRBJ1-1, with D possibly matching TRBD1 (5 bases). Trimming stripped 5 bases from V and 8 bases from J, with 18 bases between. The CDR3 loop spans 14 amino acids. Germline values: CDR1 MNHEY, CDR2 SVGAGI. CDR3 DNA: TGTGCCAGCAGTACGAGGGCCCGGGGGAACGAAGCTTTCTTT. Amino acid sequence: CASSTRARGNEAFF.

This clone was recorded only once. The rearrangement joins TRBV5-4 to TRBJ2-3; 11 nucleotides match TRBD2. Germline V CDR1 and CDR2: SGHNT, YYREEE (reference sequence). Losses at the gene ends were 1 base for V and 5 bases for J; bases not matched to a gene: 6. The CDR3 runs to 16 residues. The CDR3 is CASSLSPSGGLDTQYF. The CDR3 bases are TGTGCCAGCAGCTTGTCCCCTAGCGGGGGGTTAGATACGCAGTATTTT.

This chain links TRBV29-1 with TRBJ1-1, with D perhaps matching TRBD1 (6 bases). V was pared by 1 base and J by 9 bases, with 15 bases between. The CDR3 length is 13 residues. Germline V lookup: CDR1 SQVTM, CDR2 ANQGSEA. The CDR3 protein is CSVEVIQQGQAFF. CDR3 in DNA: TGCAGCGTTGAAGTAATACAACAGGGCCAAGCTTTCTTT.